The rows below give T cell receptor beta chains drawn from one sample of a study of shared clonotypes between healthy human individuals. Repertoires were generated with immunoSEQ multiplex PCR, while TCRdb's copy carries only in-frame clones and drops some. The sample contains 470,000 or so clones, 70% to 80% of which appear only once. The sequencing input was PBMCs. The receptors come from a woman aged 40 to 50 in good health. Some clones in this sample may be carry-over from other donors' samples. CDR3s include the opening cysteine and the closing phenylalanine or tryptophan. A D gene is named only where the DNA matches it firmly. Clone sizes are given selectively: once, few, many, or a class where the clone is expanded.

D gene	clone size	V gene	J gene	CDR3 DNA	CDR3 protein
NA	NA	TRBV2	TRBJ2-2	TGTGCCAGCAGCCCGGCGGGGCCCAAGAACACCGGGGAGCTGTTTTTT	CASSPAGPKNTGELFF
TRBD1	NA	TRBV5-4	TRBJ2-5	TGTGCCAGCAGCTCGACAGGGGGCACAGAGACCCAGTACTTC	CASSSTGGTETQYF
NA	NA	TRBV11-1	TRBJ1-1	TGTGCCAGCAGCTTAGCGCGTGGGGCACGGAACACTGAAGCTTTCTTT	CASSLARGARNTEAFF
NA	NA	TRBV11-2	TRBJ2-1	TGTGCCAGCAGCTCCGACCGGGCTAGCCGGAGTGAGCAGTTCTTC	CASSSDRASRSEQFF
NA	NA	TRBV10-3	TRBJ2-6	TGTGCCATCAGTGAGTGGGGGGCCAACGTCCTGACTTTC	CAISEWGANVLTF
NA	NA	TRBV9	TRBJ2-7	TGTGCCAGCAGTTCAGGGGTCTACGAGCAGTACTTC	CASSSGVYEQYF
TRBD1	few	TRBV25-1	TRBJ2-7	TGTGCCAGCAGTCTCGGGACAGGGGGTTACGAGCAGTACTTC	CASSLGTGGYEQYF
NA	NA	TRBV28	TRBJ2-7	TGTGCCAGCAGTCCAATAAGAAACCCCTACGAGCAGTACTTC	CASSPIRNPYEQYF
NA	NA	TRBV7-9	TRBJ1-1	TGTGCCAGCAGCACGGACATCCTTGAAGCTTTCTTT	CASSTDILEAFF
NA	many	TRBV15	TRBJ1-2	TGTGCCACCAGCAGAGGGACGTGGAAGGGCTACACCTTC	CATSRGTWKGYTF
NA	NA	TRBV2	TRBJ2-3	TGTGCCAGCAGTGTACAGGGAAACCCTAGCACAGATACGCAGTATTTT	CASSVQGNPSTDTQYF
TRBD1	NA	TRBV28	TRBJ2-2	TGTGCCAGCAGCCGGGACAGAGCCACCGGGGAGCTGTTTTTT	CASSRDRATGELFF
NA	NA	TRBV19	TRBJ1-1	TGTGCCAGTAGTAGTTCTTTGAACACTGAAGCTTTCTTT	CASSSSLNTEAFF
TRBD2	NA	TRBV11-2	TRBJ2-7	TGTGCCAGCAGCTTAGAACGACTAGCGGGTACCTACGAGCAGTACTTC	CASSLERLAGTYEQYF
NA	NA	TRBV11-2	TRBJ1-3	TGTGCCAGCAGCTTAGCCTCCACGGCAGCGGGTGGAAACACCATATATTTT	CASSLASTAAGGNTIYF
NA	NA	TRBV5-1	TRBJ1-3	TGCGCCAGCAGCTTGGAGGCAGAGCAAAACACCATATATTTT	CASSLEAEQNTIYF
NA	once	TRBV13	TRBJ2-1	TGTGCCAGCAGCCCCCGTGTGGGCCCCTCCTACAATGAGCAGTTCTTC	CASSPRVGPSYNEQFF
NA	NA	TRBV9	TRBJ1-2	TGTGCCAGCAGCGCTCAATATGGGACAACTAACTATGGCTACACCTTC	CASSAQYGTTNYGYTF
TRBD1	NA	TRBV5-5	TRBJ2-3	TGTGCCAGCAGCCCCTTACAGGGGACAGATACGCAGTATTTT	CASSPLQGTDTQYF
NA	NA	TRBV11-2	TRBJ1-3	TGTGCCAGCAGCCTCGGGGGGGGCTCTGGAAACACCATATATTTT	CASSLGGGSGNTIYF
NA	NA	TRBV7-2	TRBJ2-1	TGTGCCAGCAGCTCAGCTCGGACAGGAGGGGACAATGAGCAGTTCTTC	CASSSARTGGDNEQFF
TRBD1	once	TRBV25-1	TRBJ2-7	TGTGCCAGCAGTGAAGGGACAGGGGGCATCTACGAGCAGTACTTC	CASSEGTGGIYEQYF
NA	NA	TRBV6-4	TRBJ1-5	TGTGCCAGCAGTGACTTGGGGGGCTGGAGAGGCAATCAGCCCCAGCATTTT	CASSDLGGWRGNQPQHF
TRBD1	NA	TRBV9	TRBJ1-1	TGTGCCAGCAGCCCCACGGGACAGTTGAACACTGAAGCTTTCTTT	CASSPTGQLNTEAFF
NA	NA	TRBV28	TRBJ1-2	TGTGCCAGCAGTGCAGGGTCTGATGGCTACACCTTC	CASSAGSDGYTF
TRBD1	NA	TRBV6-1	TRBJ2-3	TGTGCCAGCAGTGTGACAGGGACCTTGACAGATACGCAGTATTTT	CASSVTGTLTDTQYF
TRBD1	NA	TRBV7-2	TRBJ2-2	TGTGCCAGCAGCGCACAGCCAGGGGGCATGAACACCGGGGAGCTGTTTTTT	CASSAQPGGMNTGELFF
NA	NA	TRBV6-4	TRBJ2-7	TGTGCCACCACCTACGAGCAGTACTTC	CATTYEQYF
NA	NA	TRBV27	TRBJ2-7	TGTGCCAGCAGTAAAAGGGACAAGGGCGCCTACGAGCAGTACTTC	CASSKRDKGAYEQYF
NA	NA	TRBV7-3	TRBJ1-2	TGTGCCAGCGGCCCCTCCTTCGGTGTTGGCTACACCTTC	CASGPSFGVGYTF
NA	NA	TRBV21-1	TRBJ2-3	TGTGCCAGCAGCTCCAACAGACAGAACACAGATACGCAGTATTTT	CASSSNRQNTDTQYF
NA	NA	TRBV5-1	TRBJ2-2	TGCGCCAGCAGCTTGGCCGGGGCGACCGGGGAGCTGTTTTTT	CASSLAGATGELFF
TRBD2	NA	TRBV10-3	TRBJ2-7	TGTGCCACCAAAGGACTAGCGGGAGCGACCTACGAGCAGTACTTC	CATKGLAGATYEQYF
NA	NA	TRBV14	TRBJ1-5	TGTGCCAGCAGCCCGCGGGGTAACAATCAGCCCCAGCATTTT	CASSPRGNNQPQHF
TRBD2	NA	TRBV18	TRBJ2-7	TGTGCCAGCTCACCAGGGACTAGCTCCTACGAGCAGTACTTC	CASSPGTSSYEQYF
TRBD1	once	TRBV29-1	TRBJ2-7	TGCAGCGTTGAAGTCCCAGGACAGGGTTTTACGGACGAGCAGTACTTC	CSVEVPGQGFTDEQYF
TRBD2	NA	TRBV11-3	TRBJ2-3	TGTGCCAGCAGCCAAGGGACTAGCGGGATTACAGATACGCAGTATTTT	CASSQGTSGITDTQYF
NA	once	TRBV4-2	TRBJ2-7	TGTGCCAGCAGCCAGGAGACTAGTAACGAGCAGTACTTC	CASSQETSNEQYF
NA	few	TRBV30	TRBJ1-4	TGTGCCTGGAGTGTACAGGAAAAACTGTTTTTT	CAWSVQEKLFF
NA	few	TRBV18	TRBJ2-7	TGTGCCAGCTCACCATTGGCAACGTTAGAACAGGGTGACGAGCAGTACTTC	CASSPLATLEQGDEQYF
TRBD2	NA	TRBV6-4	TRBJ2-3	TGTGCCAGCAGTGACGAGGCGGGAGGGCCAGATACGCAGTATTTT	CASSDEAGGPDTQYF
TRBD2	NA	TRBV4-1	TRBJ2-1	TGCGCCAGCAGCCATCCTACTAGCGCCTCCTACAATGAGCAGTTCTTC	CASSHPTSASYNEQFF
NA	few	TRBV5-1	TRBJ1-4	TGCGCCAGCAGGCCGGAGGGAGCAACTAATGAAAAACTGTTTTTT	CASRPEGATNEKLFF
TRBD2	NA	TRBV5-6	TRBJ2-5	TGTGCCAGCAGCTTGGGGCCCCTAGCGGGAGGGCCAGAGACCCAGTACTTC	CASSLGPLAGGPETQYF
TRBD1	NA	TRBV27	TRBJ2-7	TGTGCCAGCAGTATCTCCGGGACAGGGACGAAGCAGTACTTC	CASSISGTGTKQYF
TRBD2	NA	TRBV28	TRBJ2-7	TGTGCCAGCCGCGGACTAGCGGGAGCCTACGAGCAGTACTTC	CASRGLAGAYEQYF
NA	NA	TRBV30	TRBJ1-5	TGTGCCTGGAGTGTTTATGGGGGTGGCCAGCCCCAGCATTTT	CAWSVYGGGQPQHF
NA	NA	TRBV7-2	TRBJ1-3	TGTGCCAGCAGCGCGAGATTAGTAAAGGGGGAGTTACATTTT	CASSARLVKGELHF
TRBD1	NA	TRBV5-8	TRBJ2-1	TGTGCCAGCAGCCTTGCGACAGGGACCTACAATGAGCAGTTCTTC	CASSLATGTYNEQFF
NA	NA	TRBV2	TRBJ1-2	TGTGCCAGCAGTGCGAGGGGTGGGGACTATGGCTACACCTTC	CASSARGGDYGYTF
TRBD1	NA	TRBV4-1	TRBJ1-5	TGCGCCAGCAGCCACCTGGACAGGGGCAGCAATCAGCCCCAGCATTTT	CASSHLDRGSNQPQHF
TRBD1	NA	TRBV18	TRBJ2-1	TGTGCCAGCTCACCACCGACAGGGGGCGGCTACAATGAGCAGTTCTTC	CASSPPTGGGYNEQFF
NA	NA	TRBV5-4	TRBJ1-1	TGTGCCAGCAGGGCTATGGGTGGGAACACTGAAGCTTTCTTT	CASRAMGGNTEAFF
NA	few	TRBV27	TRBJ2-5	TGTGCCAGCTCCGGGACTCCCAGGGGCACCCAGTACTTC	CASSGTPRGTQYF
NA	NA	TRBV28	TRBJ2-1	TGTGCCAGCAGGCCTCCTAGCGCATACAATGAGCAGTTCTTC	CASRPPSAYNEQFF